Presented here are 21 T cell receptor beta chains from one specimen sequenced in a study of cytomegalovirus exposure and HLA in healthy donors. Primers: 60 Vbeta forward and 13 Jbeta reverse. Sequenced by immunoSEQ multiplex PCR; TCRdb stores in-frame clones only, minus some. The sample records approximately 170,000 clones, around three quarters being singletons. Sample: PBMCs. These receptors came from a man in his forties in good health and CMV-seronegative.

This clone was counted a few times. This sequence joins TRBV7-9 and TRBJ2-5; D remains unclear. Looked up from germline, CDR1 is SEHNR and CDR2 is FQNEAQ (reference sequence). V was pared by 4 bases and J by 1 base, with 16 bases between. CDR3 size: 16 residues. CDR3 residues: CASSSLIGSGQETQYF. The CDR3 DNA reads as TGTGCCAGCAGCTCATTGATAGGCTCAGGCCAAGAGACCCAGTACTTC.

CDR3 nucleotides: TGTGCCAGCAGTTTACACGGGACTAGCCTAGAGACCCAGTACTTC. The encoded protein is CASSLHGTSLETQYF. The J gene is TRBJ2-5, the V gene TRBV27; 9 nucleotides align to TRBD2. This CDR3 is 15 amino acids long. Germline V lookup: CDR1 MNHEY, CDR2 SMNVEV (reference sequence). V lost 2 bases and J lost 4; bases outside the gene matches: 5.

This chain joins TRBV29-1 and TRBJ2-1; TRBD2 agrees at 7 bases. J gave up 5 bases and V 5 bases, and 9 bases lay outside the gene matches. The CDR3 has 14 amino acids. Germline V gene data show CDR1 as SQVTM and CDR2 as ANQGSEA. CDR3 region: CSVTGEGTHNEQFF. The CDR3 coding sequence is TGCAGCGTTACGGGGGAGGGCACCCACAATGAGCAGTTCTTC.

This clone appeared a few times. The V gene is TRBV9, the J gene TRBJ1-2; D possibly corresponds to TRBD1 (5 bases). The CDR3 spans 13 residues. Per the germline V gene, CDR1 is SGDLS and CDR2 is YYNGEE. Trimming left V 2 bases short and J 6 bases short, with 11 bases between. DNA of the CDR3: TGTGCCAGCAGCGTGGGAGGGGATAATGGCTACACCTTC. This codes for CASSVGGDNGYTF.

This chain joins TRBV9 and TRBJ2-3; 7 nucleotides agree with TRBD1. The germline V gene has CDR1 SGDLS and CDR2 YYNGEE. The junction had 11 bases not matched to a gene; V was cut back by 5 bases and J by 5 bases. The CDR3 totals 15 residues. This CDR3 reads CASSRTGRVRDTQYF. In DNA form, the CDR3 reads TGTGCCAGCAGTAGGACAGGACGTGTCAGAGATACGCAGTATTTT.

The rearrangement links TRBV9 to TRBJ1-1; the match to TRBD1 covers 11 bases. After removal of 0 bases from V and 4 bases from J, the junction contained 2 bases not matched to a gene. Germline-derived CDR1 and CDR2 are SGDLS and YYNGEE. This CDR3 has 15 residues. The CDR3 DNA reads TGTGCCAGCAGCGTAGGAGGGACAGGGGGCACTGAAGCTTTCTTT. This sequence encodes CASSVGGTGGTEAFF.

The CDR3 DNA follows: TGTGCCAGCAGCTTAGGGGCTGGCTACACCTTC. This encodes CASSLGAGYTF. The rearrangement links TRBV7-2 to TRBJ1-2, with no clear D. V lost 1 base and J lost 7, with 4 bases in between. CDR3 size: 11 residues. CDR1 is SGHTA, CDR2 FQGNSA, per germline.

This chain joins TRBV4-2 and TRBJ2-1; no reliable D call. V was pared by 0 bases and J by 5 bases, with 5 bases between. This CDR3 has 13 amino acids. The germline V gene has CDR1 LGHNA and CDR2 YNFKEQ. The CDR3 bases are TGTGCCAGCAGCCAAGATCAAAACAATGAGCAGTTCTTC. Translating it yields CASSQDQNNEQFF.

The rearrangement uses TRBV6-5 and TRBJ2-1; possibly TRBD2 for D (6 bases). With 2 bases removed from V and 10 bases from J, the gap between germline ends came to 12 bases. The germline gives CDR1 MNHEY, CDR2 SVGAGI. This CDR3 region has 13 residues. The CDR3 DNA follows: TGTGCCAGCAGTTACCCTATTAGCGGAGAGCAGTTCTTC. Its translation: CASSYPISGEQFF.

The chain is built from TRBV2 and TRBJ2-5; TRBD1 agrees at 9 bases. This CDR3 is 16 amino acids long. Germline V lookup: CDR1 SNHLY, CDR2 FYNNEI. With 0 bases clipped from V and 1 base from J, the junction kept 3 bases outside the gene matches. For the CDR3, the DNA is TGTGCCAGCAGTGAAGCGGGACAGGGCTTCCAAGAGACCCAGTACTTC. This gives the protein CASSEAGQGFQETQYF. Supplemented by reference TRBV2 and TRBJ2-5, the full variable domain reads EPEVTQTPSHQVTQMGQEVILRCVPISNHLYFYWYRQILGQKVEFLVSFYNNEISEKSEIFDDQFSVERPDGSNFTLKIRSTKLEDSAMYFCASSEAGQGFQETQYFGPGTRLLVL.

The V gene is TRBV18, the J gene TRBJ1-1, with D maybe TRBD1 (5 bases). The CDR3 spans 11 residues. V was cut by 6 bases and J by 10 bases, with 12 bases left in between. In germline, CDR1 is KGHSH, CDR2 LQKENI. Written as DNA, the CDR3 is TGTGCCAGCTCCCTTGACAGCACAGCTTTCTTT. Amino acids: CASSLDSTAFF.

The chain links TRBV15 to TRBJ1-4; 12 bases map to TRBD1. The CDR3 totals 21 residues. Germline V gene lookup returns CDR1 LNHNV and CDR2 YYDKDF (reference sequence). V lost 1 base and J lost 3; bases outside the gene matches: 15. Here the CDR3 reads CATSRVPPGQGAKNANEKLFF. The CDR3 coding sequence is TGTGCCACCAGCAGAGTTCCTCCGGGACAGGGGGCAAAAAATGCTAATGAAAAACTGTTTTTT.

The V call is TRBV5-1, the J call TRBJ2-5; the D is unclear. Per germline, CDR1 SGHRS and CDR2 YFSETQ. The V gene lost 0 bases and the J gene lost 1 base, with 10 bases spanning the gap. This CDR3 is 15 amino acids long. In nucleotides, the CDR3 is TGCGCCAGCAGCTTGGGGGCTAACGTCCAAGAGACCCAGTACTTC. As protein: CASSLGANVQETQYF.

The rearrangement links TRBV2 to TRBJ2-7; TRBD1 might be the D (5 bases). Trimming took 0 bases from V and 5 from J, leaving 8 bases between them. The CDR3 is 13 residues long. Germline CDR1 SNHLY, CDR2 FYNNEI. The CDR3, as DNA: TGTGCCAGCAGTGAAGCATGGGGCCACGAGCAGTACTTC. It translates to CASSEAWGHEQYF.

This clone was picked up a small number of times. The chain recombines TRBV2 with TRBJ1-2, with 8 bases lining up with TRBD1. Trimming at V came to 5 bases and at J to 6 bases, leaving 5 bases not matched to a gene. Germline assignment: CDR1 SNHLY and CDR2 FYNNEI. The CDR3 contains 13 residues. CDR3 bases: TGTGCCAGCAGTCGGACAGGGCGGGATGGCTACACCTTC. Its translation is CASSRTGRDGYTF.

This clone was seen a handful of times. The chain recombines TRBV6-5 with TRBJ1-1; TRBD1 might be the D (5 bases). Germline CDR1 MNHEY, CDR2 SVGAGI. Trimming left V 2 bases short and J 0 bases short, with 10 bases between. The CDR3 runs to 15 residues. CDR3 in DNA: TGTGCCAGCAGTTACCTCGACAGTCTGAACACTGAAGCTTTCTTT. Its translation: CASSYLDSLNTEAFF.

CDR3 DNA: TGTGCCTGGAGTTCGTCCGGGACAGGGCTTCAGCCCCAGCATTTT. It translates to CAWSSSGTGLQPQHF. This chain joins TRBV30 and TRBJ1-5; TRBD1 matches at 9 bases. Trimming took 2 bases from V and 6 from J; bases not matched to a gene: 8. Germline V lookup: CDR1 GTSNPN, CDR2 SVGIG (reference sequence). This CDR3 is built from 15 residues.

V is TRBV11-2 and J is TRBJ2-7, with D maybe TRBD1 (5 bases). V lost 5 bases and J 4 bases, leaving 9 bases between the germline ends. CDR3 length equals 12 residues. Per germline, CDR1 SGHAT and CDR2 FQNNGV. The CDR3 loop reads CASSVQGYEQYF. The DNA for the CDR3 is TGTGCCAGCAGCGTCCAGGGATACGAGCAGTACTTC.

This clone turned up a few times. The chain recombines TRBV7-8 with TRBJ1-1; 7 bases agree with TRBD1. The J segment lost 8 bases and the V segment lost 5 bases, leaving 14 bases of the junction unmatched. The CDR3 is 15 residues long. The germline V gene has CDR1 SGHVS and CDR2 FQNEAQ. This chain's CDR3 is CASSEDRWGLGEAFF. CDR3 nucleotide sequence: TGTGCCAGCAGCGAGGACAGGTGGGGTCTTGGGGAAGCTTTCTTT.

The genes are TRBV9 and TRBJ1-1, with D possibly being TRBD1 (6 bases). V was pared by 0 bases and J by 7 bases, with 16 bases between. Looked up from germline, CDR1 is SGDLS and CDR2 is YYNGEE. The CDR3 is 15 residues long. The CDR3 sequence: CASSVVRVGGGEAFF. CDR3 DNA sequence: TGTGCCAGCAGCGTAGTCAGGGTAGGGGGGGGTGAAGCTTTCTTT.

CDR3 DNA: TGTGCCAGCTCACCACAGGCAGGGGGAAGTTGGAGTCAAGAGACCCAGTACTTC. This translates into CASSPQAGGSWSQETQYF. The chain carries TRBV18 and TRBJ2-5; TRBD1 aligns across 7 bases. The germline CDR1 and CDR2 sequences are KGHSH and LQKENI. V lost 1 base to trimming and J lost 2 bases; unmatched junction nucleotides: 13. This CDR3 contains 18 residues.